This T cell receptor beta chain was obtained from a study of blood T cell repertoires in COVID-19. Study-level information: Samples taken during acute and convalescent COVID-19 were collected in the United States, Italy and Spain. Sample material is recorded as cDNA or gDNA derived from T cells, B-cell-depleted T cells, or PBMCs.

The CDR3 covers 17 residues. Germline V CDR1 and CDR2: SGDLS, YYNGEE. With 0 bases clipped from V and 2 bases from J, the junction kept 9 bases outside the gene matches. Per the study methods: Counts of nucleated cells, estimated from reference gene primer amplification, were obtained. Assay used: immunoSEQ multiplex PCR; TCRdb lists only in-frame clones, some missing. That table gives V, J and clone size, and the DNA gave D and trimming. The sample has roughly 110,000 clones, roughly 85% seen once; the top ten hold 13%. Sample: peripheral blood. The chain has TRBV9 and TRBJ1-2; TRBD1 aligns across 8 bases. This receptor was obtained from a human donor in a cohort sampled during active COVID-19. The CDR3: CASSVEEWDRTNYGYTF. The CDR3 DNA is TGTGCCAGCAGCGTAGAGGAGTGGGACAGGACCAACTATGGCTACACCTTC. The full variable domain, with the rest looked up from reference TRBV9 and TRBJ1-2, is DSGVTQTPKHLITATGQRVTLRCSPRSGDLSVYWYQQSLDQGLQFLIQYYNGEERAKGNILERFSAQQFPDLHSELNLSSLELGDSALYFCASSVEEWDRTNYGYTFGSGTRLTVV.